This TCR beta chain derives from a study of tumor and adjacent non-tumor tissue in lung cancer. About the research overall: There were approximately twelve adenocarcinoma, 2 squamous cell carcinoma and 1 small cell lung cancer cases. Stage I to III disease affected approximately 11 men and about 5 women aged about 30 to 76. Study outcomes and limitations: TCR diversity was significantly greater in tumor than normal lung tissue.

On this clonotype itself: Antigen: not known.

The library came from three nested PCR rounds adapted from ARM-PCR protocols. One entry per CDR3 protein, called by TCRdb with MiXCR from the multiplex PCR reads. The sample gives approximately 86,000 distinct CDR3 sequences, over 55% of which show up once; around 9.5% is in the top ten. The template was RNA from unsorted bulk tissue. Germline-derived CDR1 and CDR2 are SQVTM and ANQGSEA. V was pared by 6 bases and J by 4 bases, with 19 bases between. This CDR3 region has 15 residues. The sample taken for sequencing was lung tumor tissue. The sequence derives from a woman between 40 and 55 years old with non-small cell lung cancer. The chain couples TRBV29-1 to TRBJ1-3; D gene ambiguous. The CDR3 sequence is CSVSLDRNTGNTIYF. For the CDR3, the DNA is TGCAGCGTCTCGTTAGATCGAAACACCGGAAACACCATATATTTT.